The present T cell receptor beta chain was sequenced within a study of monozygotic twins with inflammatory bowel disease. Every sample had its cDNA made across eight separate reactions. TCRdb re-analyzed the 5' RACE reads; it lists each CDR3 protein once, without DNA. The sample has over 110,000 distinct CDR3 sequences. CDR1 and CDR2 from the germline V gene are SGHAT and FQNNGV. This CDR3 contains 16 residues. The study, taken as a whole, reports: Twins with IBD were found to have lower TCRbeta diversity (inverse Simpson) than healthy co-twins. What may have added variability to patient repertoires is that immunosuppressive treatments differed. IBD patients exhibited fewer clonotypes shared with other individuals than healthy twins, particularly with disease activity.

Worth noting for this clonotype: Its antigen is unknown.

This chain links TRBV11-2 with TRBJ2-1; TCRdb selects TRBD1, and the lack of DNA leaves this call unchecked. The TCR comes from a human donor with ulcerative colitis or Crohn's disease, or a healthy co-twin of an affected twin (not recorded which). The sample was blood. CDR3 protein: CASSLLERGPYNEQFF.